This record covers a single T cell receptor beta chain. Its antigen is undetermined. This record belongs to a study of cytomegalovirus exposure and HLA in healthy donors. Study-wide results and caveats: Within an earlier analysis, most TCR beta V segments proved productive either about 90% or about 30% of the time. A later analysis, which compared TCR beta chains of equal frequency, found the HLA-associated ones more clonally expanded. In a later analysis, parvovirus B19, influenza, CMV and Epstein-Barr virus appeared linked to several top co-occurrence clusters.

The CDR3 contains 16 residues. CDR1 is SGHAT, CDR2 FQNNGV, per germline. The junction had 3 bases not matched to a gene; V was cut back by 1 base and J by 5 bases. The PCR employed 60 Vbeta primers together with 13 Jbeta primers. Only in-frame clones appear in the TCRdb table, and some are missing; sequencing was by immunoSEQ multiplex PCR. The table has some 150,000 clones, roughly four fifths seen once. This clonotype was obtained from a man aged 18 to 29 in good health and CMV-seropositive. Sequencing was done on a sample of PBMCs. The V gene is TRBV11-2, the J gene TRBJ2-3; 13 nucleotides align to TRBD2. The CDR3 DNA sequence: TGTGCCAGCAGCTTAGGACTAGCGGGAGGTAGAGATACGCAGTATTTT. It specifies CASSLGLAGGRDTQYF.